This is a list of T cell receptor beta chains from one sample in a study of radiation and T cells in renal cell carcinoma. Method: immunoSEQ multiplex PCR; TCRdb's copy keeps in-frame clones and lacks some. The sample consists of some 95,000 clones, around nine tenths of them appearing once. This material consisted of blood, taken from a patient whose treatment included radiotherapy and nephrectomy. These receptors were obtained from a man aged 45-65 years with renal cell carcinoma. Each CDR3 is given with its conserved first and last residue. Each record gives: D gene, J gene, clone size, V gene, CDR3 DNA, CDR3 protein. A D gene is named only where the DNA matches it firmly. A clone size is listed for some rows: how often the clone was seen (once, few, many), or a class if it is expanded.

.,TRBJ1-5,.,TRBV5-4,TGTGCCAGCAGCTTGAACCCGAATCAGCCCCAGCATTTT,CASSLNPNQPQHF
.,TRBJ2-5,.,TRBV10-3,TGTGCCATCAGTGACGGATGGACCCAGTACTTC,CAISDGWTQYF
.,TRBJ2-3,.,TRBV7-6,TGTGCCAGCAGACCGAGGACGGGGGCTGGCACAGATACGCAGTATTTT,CASRPRTGAGTDTQYF
.,TRBJ2-7,.,TRBV7-9,TGTGCCAGCAGCTTAGGGGCGGGACCCCTCTACGAGCAGTACTTC,CASSLGAGPLYEQYF
.,TRBJ1-1,.,TRBV5-1,TGCGCCAGCAGCCTCAGTCCAACAGGGATTGACACTGAAGCTTTCTTT,CASSLSPTGIDTEAFF
TRBD1,TRBJ2-5,.,TRBV29-1,TGCAGCGTTGAAGTTGGGACAGGGGTTCAAGAGACCCAGTACTTC,CSVEVGTGVQETQYF
TRBD2,TRBJ2-7,.,TRBV5-1,TGCGCCAGCAGCTTGGGGACTAGCGGGAGGGCCGTGCAGTACTTC,CASSLGTSGRAVQYF
.,TRBJ2-5,few,TRBV29-1,TGCAGCGTTGATCGAGCGGCCCGCTACCAAGAGACCCAGTACTTC,CSVDRAARYQETQYF
.,TRBJ2-5,.,TRBV2,TGTGCCAGCAGGAGGGACGAGACCCAGTACTTC,CASRRDETQYF
TRBD1,TRBJ2-1,once,TRBV7-9,TGTGCCAGCAGCCGCGCCGGGACAGTATACAATGAGCAGTTCTTC,CASSRAGTVYNEQFF
.,TRBJ1-2,.,TRBV5-1,TGCGCCAGCAGCCCCTTAGACAGAAACTATGGCTACACCTTC,CASSPLDRNYGYTF
TRBD1,TRBJ2-7,.,TRBV2,TGTGCCAGCAGTGGACAGGGTTCGATCGAGCAGTACTTC,CASSGQGSIEQYF
TRBD2,TRBJ2-1,.,TRBV5-1,TGCGCCAGCACCCCAAGCGGGAGCGGGGGGAATGAGCAGTTCTTC,CASTPSGSGGNEQFF
.,TRBJ1-1,.,TRBV6-5,TGTGCCAGCCTCAGAGGGGGGGAAGCTTTCTTT,CASLRGGEAFF
TRBD1,TRBJ1-2,.,TRBV6-1,TGTGCCAGCAGTCTTCCCGGGACAGGGGACGGCTACACCTTC,CASSLPGTGDGYTF
.,TRBJ1-5,once,TRBV6-5,TGTGCCAGCAGTTACACCTCGGGGTATCAGCCCCAGCATTTT,CASSYTSGYQPQHF
TRBD1,TRBJ2-3,.,TRBV5-1,TGCGCCAGCAGCTTGGCCGACAGGGCTACAGGGGATACGCAGTATTTT,CASSLADRATGDTQYF
.,TRBJ1-2,.,TRBV20-1,TGCAGTGCTAGGGACATTCGGGGCTACACCTTC,CSARDIRGYTF
.,TRBJ1-2,.,TRBV19,TGTGCCAGTAGTATTAGTACAGGGTCGGAAGATGGCTACACCTTC,CASSISTGSEDGYTF
.,TRBJ2-7,.,TRBV11-2,TGTGCCAGCAGCCCCGGGACACTTTCCTACGAGCAGTACTTC,CASSPGTLSYEQYF
.,TRBJ1-2,.,TRBV19,TGTGCCAGTGAGAAAGCCTATGGCTACACCTTC,CASEKAYGYTF
.,TRBJ2-2,.,TRBV30,TGTGCCTGGGCCACTCACACCGGGGAGCTGTTTTTT,CAWATHTGELFF
.,TRBJ1-1,few,TRBV19,TGTGCCAGTAGTATATGGGGGGAGGGTGGTACTGAAGCTTTCTTT,CASSIWGEGGTEAFF
.,TRBJ1-5,.,TRBV10-3,TGTGCCATCAGTGAGTCGGAGTTCCTCGGCAATCAGCCCCAGCATTTT,CAISESEFLGNQPQHF
TRBD2,TRBJ2-3,.,TRBV9,TGTGCCAGCAGCGAGGGACTAGCGGGAGTAGATACGCAGTATTTT,CASSEGLAGVDTQYF
TRBD1,TRBJ2-2,.,TRBV28,TGTGCCAGCAGTTTAGTCTCGGGACAGGGTAGCACCGGGGAGCTGTTTTTT,CASSLVSGQGSTGELFF
.,TRBJ2-2,.,TRBV5-1,TGCGCCACCAAGGATCGGGGGTATACCGGGGAGCTGTTTTTT,CATKDRGYTGELFF
.,TRBJ2-3,.,TRBV5-4,TGTGCCAGCAGTTCGGTGTGGGGGCGGTTGACAGATACGCAGTATTTT,CASSSVWGRLTDTQYF
.,TRBJ2-5,.,TRBV5-1,TGCGCCAGCAGCTTGGCCCCCTCAAATCAAGAGACCCAGTACTTC,CASSLAPSNQETQYF
TRBD1,TRBJ2-1,.,TRBV9,TGTGCCAGCAGCGTAGCTGGGGACAGGGCAGTAAGTGAGCAGTTCTTC,CASSVAGDRAVSEQFF
.,TRBJ1-5,.,TRBV9,TGTGCCAGCAGCGTAGGTGGGGACGGCAATCAGCCCCAGCATTTT,CASSVGGDGNQPQHF
TRBD2,TRBJ2-7,.,TRBV2,TGTGCCAGCAGTCCTGGACTAGCGGGCGACGAGCAGTACTTC,CASSPGLAGDEQYF
TRBD2,TRBJ2-1,.,TRBV9,TGTGCCAGCAGCGAACGACTAGCGGGTACCAGCGAGCAGTTCTTC,CASSERLAGTSEQFF
.,TRBJ1-2,few,TRBV6-1,TGTGCCAGCAGTGAGGCAGCAGGAGGCTACACCTTC,CASSEAAGGYTF
TRBD1,TRBJ2-7,.,TRBV11-2,TGTGCCAGCAGCTTAACCGGGACAGGAAATAACGAGCAGTACTTC,CASSLTGTGNNEQYF
.,TRBJ2-2,.,TRBV4-2,TGTGCCAGCAGCCAAGCCGGGGCCCCTGTGGGGGAGCTGTTTTTT,CASSQAGAPVGELFF
.,TRBJ2-5,.,TRBV5-1,TGCGCCAGCAGCTTGGGACCGGGCCAAGAGACCCAGTACTTC,CASSLGPGQETQYF
.,TRBJ1-6,.,TRBV7-9,TGTGCCAGCAGCCTAGACCTGGCAGGCCCTTCCCCCCTCCACTTT,CASSLDLAGPSPLHF
.,TRBJ1-5,once,TRBV30,TGTGCCTGGAGTACAGGGTGGGGGAATCAGCCCCAGCATTTT,CAWSTGWGNQPQHF
.,TRBJ1-2,.,TRBV25-1,TGTGCCAGCAGTGGTATGGACAGAACCTATGGCTACACCTTC,CASSGMDRTYGYTF
.,TRBJ1-1,few,TRBV10-3,TGTGCCAGCAGACCTACAAACGAGAACACTGAAGCTTTCTTT,CASRPTNENTEAFF